Reported below is one T cell receptor beta chain. Its antigen is unidentified. The DNA is left out, because the CDR3 cannot be placed on it with certainty; the CDR3 is given as TCRdb lists it. The data derive from a study of CD8+CD57+ T cells in acquired aplastic anemia. At the level of the study: Sorting CD4+ and CD8+ cells gave DNA averaging 3.2 ug. Healthy donor CD4+ cell samples had a mean of roughly 10 million reads. General observations from the study: Patients and controls were found to share fewer than 35 CD8+ CDR3 sequences.

Both TCR beta VDJ combination and CDR3 sequence profiling were carried out. Genomic DNA was the template for this profiling. TCRdb recomputed calls from the reads with MiXCR, one row per CDR3 protein. Here the sample spans about 110,000 distinct CDR3 sequences, under 60% being singletons. Per the germline V gene, CDR1 is MGHDK and CDR2 is SYGVNS. The CDR3 is 13 amino acids in total, end residues counted. The receptor's source is a human donor in good health, serving as a control. This chain connects TRBV25-1 to TRBJ1-5. Sequencing was done on a sample of sorted CD4+, CD8+, or CD8+CD57+ T cells (not recorded which) from PBMCs. The CDR3 region is CVLLCQHGQPQHF.